Listed here are 21 T cell receptor beta chains from one sample, sequenced in a study of blood T cell repertoires in COVID-19. This table comes from immunoSEQ multiplex PCR, and its TCRdb copy is limited to in-frame clones, with some not included. The sample records under 150,000 clones, more than 70% being singletons. The sample comprised peripheral blood. All receptors derive from a human donor in a cohort sampled during active COVID-19.

In this sample, this clone turned up a few times. This rearrangement joins TRBV27 to TRBJ2-3, with D perhaps matching TRBD2 (5 bases). Germline lookup yields CDR1 MNHEY and CDR2 SMNVEV (reference sequence). V lost 5 bases and J lost 5, with 8 bases in between. The CDR3 contains 12 residues. CDR3 nucleotides: TGTGCCAGCAGTCCCCGGGGAGATACGCAGTATTTT. It encodes CASSPRGDTQYF.

The chain is built from TRBV5-4 and TRBJ1-1; possible D gene TRBD1, 6 bases. This CDR3 spans 15 amino acids. The germline CDR1 and CDR2 sequences are SGHNT and YYREEE (reference sequence). Trimming shortened V by 4 bases and J by 0 bases, and 13 bases separated the two germline ends. CDR3 bases: TGTGCCAGCAGCCCCTGGACAGCCATGAACACTGAAGCTTTCTTT. This codes for CASSPWTAMNTEAFF.

The chain joins TRBV6-4 to TRBJ2-3, with D possibly matching TRBD2 (5 bases). Germline lookup yields CDR1 MRHNA and CDR2 SNTAGT. V gave up 4 bases and J gave up 2 bases, with 10 bases separating them. The CDR3 is made up of 14 amino acids. CDR3 region: CASSASSFTDTQYF. CDR3 bases: TGTGCCAGCAGTGCATCTAGCTTCACAGATACGCAGTATTTT.

The chain has TRBV7-2 and TRBJ1-4, with D perhaps matching TRBD1 (5 bases). Germline CDR1 SGHTA, CDR2 FQGNSA. The CDR3 sequence is 15 residues long. Trimming took 3 bases from V and 3 from J, leaving 11 bases between them. CDR3 DNA: TGTGCCAGCAGCTTCGCCTTAGGGGCTAATGAAAAACTGTTTTTT. Protein sequence: CASSFALGANEKLFF.

This chain uses TRBV6-6 with TRBJ2-2; possible D gene TRBD2, 5 bases. V lost 5 bases and J 0 bases, leaving 13 bases between the germline ends. Looked up from germline, CDR1 is MNHNY and CDR2 is SVGAGI (reference sequence). This CDR3 region has 16 residues. The CDR3 DNA reads TGTGCCAGCAGTCGATCTGGACTCGCGAACACCGGGGAGCTGTTTTTT. This translates into CASSRSGLANTGELFF.

In this sample, this clone turned up once. V is TRBV5-1 and J is TRBJ2-3, with D maybe TRBD2 (6 bases). This CDR3 has 17 amino acids. The germline CDR1 and CDR2 sequences are SGHRS and YFSETQ. V was shortened by 8 bases and J by 4 bases, with 26 bases between the two germline ends. The CDR3 coding sequence is TGCGCCAGTTTTCAGTCACTAGCCCTGGAGGCCGCAGATACGCAGTATTTT. This sequence encodes CASFQSLALEAADTQYF.

This sequence joins TRBV2 and TRBJ2-1, with 8 bases aligning to TRBD2. Trimming at V came to 3 bases and at J to 7 bases, leaving 2 bases not matched to a gene. The CDR3 covers 13 residues. Germline CDR1 SNHLY, CDR2 FYNNEI. The CDR3 nucleotides read TGTGCCAGCAGTGACGGGACTAGTAATGAGCAGTTCTTC. Its translation is CASSDGTSNEQFF.

The rearrangement links TRBV6-5 to TRBJ1-3; possibly TRBD1 for D (6 bases). V dropped 6 bases and J dropped 2 bases, with 11 bases sitting between them. The CDR3 covers 14 residues. Per germline, CDR1 MNHEY and CDR2 SVGAGI. The DNA of the CDR3 is TGTGCCAGCAGAAGACAGGAGGCTGGAAACACCATATATTTT. Translating it yields CASRRQEAGNTIYF.

The rearrangement joins TRBV27 to TRBJ2-2; D possibly corresponds to TRBD1 (5 bases). Trimming took off 2 bases at V and 6 bases at J, with 10 bases between the two ends. The CDR3 is made up of 14 amino acids. Germline CDR1 and CDR2: MNHEY and SMNVEV (reference sequence). The CDR3 sequence: CASSLNSRAGELFF. CDR3 DNA sequence: TGTGCCAGCAGTTTAAATAGCAGGGCCGGGGAGCTGTTTTTT.

The rearrangement links TRBV19 to TRBJ1-4; D is perhaps TRBD1 (5 bases). The CDR3 totals 17 residues. Trimming stripped 5 bases from V and 0 bases from J, with 16 bases between. The germline V gene has CDR1 LNHDA and CDR2 SQIVND (reference sequence). The CDR3 nucleotides are TGTGCCAGTAGTCTTGGGGCTGAGTCAGCAACTAATGAAAAACTGTTTTTT. Translating it yields CASSLGAESATNEKLFF. Full variable domain (outside the CDR3, taken from reference TRBV19 and TRBJ1-4): DGGITQSPKYLFRKEGQNVTLSCEQNLNHDAMYWYRQDPGQGLRLIYYSQIVNDFQKGDIAEGYSVSREKKESFPLTVTSAQKNPTAFYLCASSLGAESATNEKLFFGSGTQLSVL.

The chain has TRBV6-5 and TRBJ2-1; the D gene is possibly TRBD2 (7 bases). Germline values: CDR1 MNHEY, CDR2 SVGAGI. This CDR3 comprises 16 residues. Trimming removed 1 base from V and 4 bases from J, with 14 bases in between. The CDR3 spells CASSYLEGGLYNEQFF. DNA of the CDR3: TGTGCCAGCAGTTACTTGGAGGGGGGGCTTTACAATGAGCAGTTCTTC.

By its share, this clone is medium-sized. This chain connects TRBV6-2 or TRBV6-3 to TRBJ2-7, with TRBD2 as a possible D gene (5 bases). V was shortened by 4 bases and J by 3 bases, with 13 bases between the two germline ends. In germline, CDR1 is MNHEY, CDR2 SVGEGT. This CDR3 comprises 14 residues. The CDR3 nucleotides are TGTGCCAGCAGTTCATTCCGGGGTGGCTACGAGCAGTACTTC. It codes for CASSSFRGGYEQYF.

The chain is built from TRBV7-9 and TRBJ2-3; D unresolved. The V gene lost 5 bases and the J gene lost 1 base, with 10 bases spanning the gap. CDR3 length: 14 residues. Looked up from germline, CDR1 is SEHNR and CDR2 is FQNEAQ (reference sequence). The CDR3 sequence is CASSPRSGTDTQYF. The CDR3 region has the DNA TGTGCCAGCAGCCCGCGGAGTGGCACAGATACGCAGTATTTT. The full variable domain, in which reference TRBV7-9 and TRBJ2-3 provide the parts outside the CDR3, is DTGVSQNPRHKITKRGQNVTFRCDPISEHNRLYWYRQTLGQGPEFLTYFQNEAQLEKSRLLSDRFSAERPKGSFSTLEIQRTEQGDSAMYLCASSPRSGTDTQYFGPGTRLTVL.

The chain joins TRBV5-1 to TRBJ2-7; a weak D match, TRBD1 (6 bases). Germline V CDR1 and CDR2: SGHRS, YFSETQ. Trimming took 10 bases from V and 4 from J, leaving 21 bases between them. The CDR3 is made up of 14 amino acids. CDR3 sequence reads: CAPHGTWGPYEQYV. The DNA for the CDR3 is TGCGCCCCCCACGGGACATGGGGGCCTTACGAGCAGTACGTC.

J is TRBJ1-3 and V is TRBV6-5; D is undetermined. CDR3 size: 15 residues. Germline CDR1 MNHEY, CDR2 SVGAGI. Trimming cost V 3 bases and J 0 bases, with 9 bases left between them. The CDR3, as DNA: TGTGCCAGCAGTTATGACCGGAGCTCTGGAAACACCATATATTTT. Translated: CASSYDRSSGNTIYF.

The chain employs TRBV24-1 and TRBJ2-3; D might be TRBD2 (6 bases). The CDR3 length is 14 residues. Trimming removed 5 bases at V and 0 bases at J, with 8 bases between. Germline assignment: CDR1 KGHDR and CDR2 SFDVKD. CDR3 DNA sequence: TGTGCCACCAGTGTCGGGACTAGCACAGATACGCAGTATTTT. It encodes CATSVGTSTDTQYF.

The CDR3 spells CASSRTGARSLNTGELFF. The CDR3 bases are TGTGCCAGCAGCCGGACAGGGGCTCGATCCCTTAACACCGGGGAGCTGTTTTTT. The chain carries TRBV6-2 or TRBV6-3 and TRBJ2-2; TRBD1 matches 9 bases. The CDR3 sequence is 18 residues long. The junction had 13 bases not matched to a gene; V was cut back by 6 bases and J by 2 bases. Germline CDR1 is MNHEY and CDR2 is SVGEGT.

This chain links TRBV19 with TRBJ1-2, with a weak D call TRBD1 (5 bases). The CDR3 consists of 17 residues. Germline CDR1 reads LNHDA; CDR2 reads SQIVND (reference sequence). V dropped 4 bases and J dropped 8 bases, with 26 bases sitting between them. As DNA, the CDR3 is TGTGCCAGTAGTACCGACAAGCCAGGGCCCCTTTCGCGCGGCTACACCTTC. This codes for CASSTDKPGPLSRGYTF.

The chain is built from TRBV11-2 and TRBJ2-7, with a possible D match to TRBD1 (6 bases). The CDR3 has 13 residues. V shed 1 base and J shed 2 bases, with 6 bases lying between them. Germline-derived CDR1 and CDR2 are SGHAT and FQNNGV. The CDR3 loop is CASSLAGAYEQYV. The CDR3 nucleotides read TGTGCCAGCAGCTTAGCAGGGGCCTACGAGCAGTACGTC.

The rearrangement uses TRBV6-5 and TRBJ2-5; D unclear. Germline assignment: CDR1 MNHEY and CDR2 SVGAGI. Trimming stripped 5 bases from V and 9 bases from J, with 16 bases between. CDR3 length: 13 residues. The CDR3 spells CASSPTLVSAQYF. The CDR3 region has the DNA TGTGCCAGCAGTCCAACCCTAGTTTCAGCCCAGTACTTC.

The rearrangement uses TRBV4-3 and TRBJ1-1; 7 bases agree with TRBD1. The CDR3 runs to 16 residues. Germline values: CDR1 LGHNA, CDR2 YSLEER. Trimming removed 5 bases from V and 1 base from J; junction bases left unmatched: 10. The CDR3 DNA follows: TGCGCCAGCAGCTCAACCGCCGGGACAGCGAACACTGAAGCTTTCTTT. Protein product: CASSSTAGTANTEAFF.